The entry that follows covers one TCR beta chain sequence. The antigen this receptor binds is unknown. Base-call qualities are not available, and no considerably larger clone is one nucleotide away. The cohort consisted of 666 healthy bone marrow donors. All cohort members were sampled while nominally healthy, although unrecorded immune exposures were likely present. The donor was CMV seronegative and was included in the group of a few hundred seronegative cohort members. A peripheral blood sample was collected from each donor, and TCR beta sequencing was performed on peripheral blood mononuclear cells. Genomic DNA extraction from the blood cell samples was performed with the Qiagen DNeasy Blood Extraction Kit. These data belong to a study of cytomegalovirus exposure and HLA in healthy donors (dated by TCRdb to the late 2010s). For the study in its entirety: An earlier analysis of roughly 610 of the donors reported roughly 300 Gb of sequence data and around 100 million unique TCR beta sequences obtained from about 170 million T cells. An early release that covered fewer than 750 HLA-typed donors contained around 300 gigabases of sequencing data and some 87 million unique TCR sequences. Of the approximately 400 genotyped donors, roughly 76% were placed in the genetic ancestry cluster associated with self-reported Caucasian donors. The study aimed to test whether signatures of past pathogen exposure could be identified by cataloging public T cell receptors. Using immunosequencing, the study profiled T cell repertoires from around 670 subjects and related those repertoires to cytomegalovirus serostatus. Along with the approximately 700-subject first cohort, a separate validation cohort of over a hundred different subjects was used. High-throughput TCR immunosequencing, statistical association of individual TCRs with disease status, and machine learning were combined to predict cytomegalovirus infection status. A later analysis re-analyzed previously published TCR beta repertoires from hundreds of donors and added high-resolution HLA genotyping to study TCR occurrence patterns. In the later analysis, no new phenotypic data were used to find candidate immune exposures; instead, reliance was placed on TCR beta sequences and their occurrence across donors. To decide whether each TCR beta V gene segment behaved as functional or pseudogenic, an earlier analysis of several hundred of the donors relied on high-throughput TCR beta sequencing. Donor age, sex, ethnicity and CMV serostatus were compiled alongside the repertoire data. Genome-wide SNP genotypes for about three fifths of the roughly 670 donors were used in a later genetic analysis, which treated that subset as a discovery cohort. All discovery cohort repertoires had been generated using a single sequencing platform. HLA typing covered class I and class II loci at four-digit resolution. The number of donors typed differed by locus, with 629-630 for A, B, C, DRB1 and DQB1, 522 for DQA1, 600 to 610 for DPA1, and some 450 for DPB1. A handful of DR-DQ haplotypes were handled as single units for association and clustering because linkage in the cohort was strong. Among some 410 genotyped donors of the cohort, an average of roughly 230,000 unique TCR beta nucleotide sequences was sequenced per donor, of which approximately 18% were non-productive. Paper-wide results and their limitations: Most TCR sequences were observed very rarely across donors, whereas some public TCRs were present in many individuals. It was suggested by the authors that the approach could potentially be generalized to other disease states and immunological phenotypes. In a later analysis, the rate of TCR association differed among HLA loci, with DRB1 alleles having the most associated TCRs and HLA-C alleles having the fewest. Specific HLA alleles were associated with 15,000 to 20,000 TCR beta sequences at a false discovery rate of 0.05 in a later analysis. Because HLA typing was unavailable for some donors at each locus, only the typed subset was used in association tests. A cluster of highly shared sequence variants was judged likely to represent a technical artifact of the sequencing pipeline. Correlated functional status among segregating V segments might be attributable to linkage disequilibrium, but an unknown experimental factor could not be ruled out. Compared with equally common non-associated chains, HLA-associated TCR beta chains in a later analysis were more clonally expanded and had lower generation probabilities. The only immune exposure information available for the cohort was CMV serostatus. Broadly in line with IMGT annotations, most TCR beta V segments showed up in productive rearrangements about 87% or about 30% of the time in an earlier analysis of 587 of the donors. The study listed 164 TCR beta chains as associated with cytomegalovirus. Presence/absence analyses assumed roughly uniform sequencing depth across donors, an assumption that may not hold. According to a later genetic analysis, donors in an Asian-associated ancestry cluster had fewer N-insertions in productive TCRs than the roughly 670-donor mean. Because the 87-base-pair reads could not distinguish some IMGT-functional V segments, including TRBV6-2 and TRBV6-3, those segments were excluded. V-gene and J-gene trimming of TCR beta chains was associated with a missense DCLRE1C variant in a later genetic analysis, and the association was replicated in an independent cohort. The classifier was reported to diagnose cytomegalovirus status with high specificity and sensitivity in both the original and validation cohorts. According to a later analysis, most CMV-associated TCR beta chains appeared to be HLA-restricted, and the HLA associations seemed to be driven largely by CMV exposure. In vitro tests confirmed that a few of the cytomegalovirus-associated TCR beta chains recognize cytomegalovirus antigens. In this cohort, only TCR beta chains were sequenced, and detectable features were limited by the absence of alpha or paired-chain data. The earlier analysis of about 600 of the donors excluded roughly 16 rarely observed V segments, including chromosome 9 orphons, because counts were too low. Assigning TCR associations to individual alleles was difficult when HLA alleles, especially DR and DQ, strongly co-occurred. A further reported finding was that TCR beta sequences accurately predicted the HLA-A and HLA-B alleles for most subjects in the first cohort. According to a later analysis, parvovirus B19, influenza, CMV and Epstein-Barr virus appeared linked to several top co-occurrence clusters.

The trim is 4 bases for V and 7 bases for J, with a gap of 14 bases between the germline ends. The germline V gene encodes CDR1 SGHRS and CDR2 YFSETQ. From cysteine to phenylalanine, the CDR3 is 13 amino acids long. Only CDR3 DNA remains: 39 bases, in frame from the first base. Libraries were constructed by the immunoSEQ multiplex PCR assay. The multiplex PCR relied on a mix of 60 forward primers for TCR Vbeta segments and 13 reverse primers for TCR Jbeta segments. A multiplex PCR assay on genomic DNA amplified the CDR3 region of rearranged TCR beta genes. The Illumina HiSeq System was used to sequence the amplified TCR beta libraries as 87-base-pair reads. The paper's data handling went like this. Across the 600 to 700 repertoires, a later analysis counted 78 million or so unique TCR beta chains, roughly 11 million of which were shared by at least two donors. To remove PCR and sequencing errors, raw reads were error-corrected and collapsed into unique sequences using a nearest-neighbor algorithm that merged closely related sequences. CDR3 sequences were aligned to IMGT reference sequences to assign V, D and J gene segments. For a sequence to be retained, a match of at least six nucleotides was required to both a V gene segment and a J gene segment. Rearrangements were classified as productive when the CDR3 lacked stop codons and remained in frame with V and J, and all other rearrangements were classified as non-productive. CDR3 was defined by IMGT convention, running from the second conserved V-encoded cysteine to the conserved J-encoded phenylalanine. The earlier analysis of some 550 of the donors excluded any sequence lacking an unambiguous match to a single V gene segment. An earlier analysis of a few hundred of the donors classified V segments as functional when productive rearrangements were above 56.7% and as segregating when the standard deviation between donors was above 5%. A statistical classification framework was built for diagnosing cytomegalovirus status from the catalog of TCR beta chain sequences. V and J gene assignment, in a later analysis, came from comparing TCR nucleotide sequences with IMGT/GENE-DB human TR gene sequences. In a later analysis, CDR3 sequences and most-parsimonious VDJ recombination scenarios were assigned using the TCRdist pipeline. In a later analysis, each TCR beta chain was defined by its CDR3 amino acid sequence together with its V-gene family, and reads without a unique V-gene family were excluded. In a later analysis, fewer than 600 highly shared, low-generation-probability nucleotide sequences were removed to address suspected cross-contamination and a sequencing artifact. For each public chain, a later analysis derived a clonal expansion index from normalized ranks of inferred template counts within each repertoire. In a later analysis, generation probabilities were computed with a VDJ recombination model fitted to out-of-frame rearrangements, and the resulting probabilities were checked against IGoR. Hypergeometric tests were used in a later analysis to score TCR-TCR, TCR-HLA and TCR-CMV co-occurrence, with a repertoire-size bias correction applied to the TCR pairs. In a later analysis, false discovery rates were estimated by permuting HLA or CMV assignments 20 times. In a later analysis, co-occurring TCRs were grouped with DBSCAN, and TCRdist sequence similarity was added when clustering was performed within HLA-allele-positive subsets. Repertoires with fewer than 30,000 or more than 120,000 public chains were left out of co-occurrence clustering, as were a few repertoires with anomalous nucleotide sharing. Sourced from immuneACCESS, this table was stored by TCRdb with only in-frame sequences that have V and J called. A share of the clones is absent; for the studies checked, an unresolved V gene accounts for under half, and the remainder has no known explanation. D and trimming were read from the DNA, whereas the V and J calls and clone size are those reported in that table. For this sample the table gives about 130,000 clones, of which 80% were detected only once. The top ten hold 1% of the sample.

Sequences were obtained from PBMCs. The sequence was collected from a man in his forties in good health and CMV-seronegative. Here the chain combines TRBV5-1 and TRBJ1-2; possibly the D gene is TRBD1, per 5 matching bases. The DNA sequence is TGCGCCAGCAGCGGAGACAGAGCGGGTGGCTACACCTTC. Its protein is CASSGDRAGGYTF.